These 5 T cell receptor beta chains came from one sample sequenced in a study of low-dose radiotherapy and immunotherapy resistance in tumors. Time point described: after trial treatment. The sample's treatment: LDRT plus nivolumab, ipilimumab, low-dose cyclophosphamide and aspirin (RACIN trial). cDNA synthesis used a TRAV/TRBV-specific primer set for both chains. TCRs were amplified for roughly 22 PCR cycles with a constant-region primer and V-primer adapter. TCRdb recomputed calls from the reads with MiXCR, one row per CDR3 protein. The repertoire holds around 84,000 distinct CDR3 sequences, with about 17% as singletons. The sequencing here drew on PBMCs, taken after low-dose radiotherapy plus immunotherapy. The receptors here all came from a male donor with prostate cancer.

This clonotype has ten or more counts. This chain joins TRBV24-1 and TRBJ2-1; 8 nucleotides align to TRBD1. V was clipped by 1 base and J by 5 bases; unmatched bases: 6. CDR3 size: 16 residues. In germline, CDR1 is KGHDR, CDR2 SFDVKD. CDR3 loop: CATSDLGQGMDNEQFF. In nucleotides, the CDR3 is TGTGCCACCAGTGATTTAGGACAGGGTATGGACAATGAGCAGTTCTTC.

This rearrangement joins TRBV20-1 to TRBJ2-7; D may be TRBD2 (6 bases). V shed 3 bases and J shed 0 bases, with 12 bases lying between them. The CDR3 is 14 amino acids. Germline V gives CDR1 DFQATT, CDR2 SNEGSKA (reference sequence). Here the CDR3 reads CSASLQEGSYEQYF. CDR3 nucleotides: TGCAGTGCTAGTTTACAGGAGGGCTCCTACGAGCAGTACTTC.

This clonotype has a count of ten or more. The chain is built from TRBV3-1 and TRBJ2-7; 10 bases line up with TRBD2. From germline, CDR1 is LGHDT and CDR2 YNNKEL (reference sequence). The CDR3 length is 14 residues. V was clipped by 5 bases and J by 5 bases; unmatched bases: 6. The CDR3 reads CASSWASGSDEQYF. In DNA form, the CDR3 reads TGTGCCAGCAGCTGGGCTAGCGGGAGCGACGAGCAGTACTTC.

At least ten counts were recorded for this clonotype. The V gene is TRBV7-2, the J gene TRBJ1-5; D call uncertain. Germline V gene sequence: CDR1 SGHTA, CDR2 FQGNSA. The CDR3 runs 15 residues. The germline V and J ends were trimmed by 2 bases and 3 bases, with 11 bases remaining between them. CDR3 DNA: TGTGCCAGCAGCTTAAGGGCGGCAGACAATCAGCCCCAGCATTTT. Translating it yields CASSLRAADNQPQHF.

This clonotype occurred many times. The V call is TRBV20-1, the J call TRBJ2-5; unclear D gene. Germline loops: CDR1 DFQATT, CDR2 SNEGSKA (reference sequence). V dropped 0 bases and J dropped 5 bases, with 13 bases sitting between them. The CDR3 covers 14 residues. The CDR3: CSAREFLLGETQYF. DNA of the CDR3: TGCAGTGCTAGAGAGTTTCTTTTAGGGGAGACCCAGTACTTC.